Described below is a single T cell receptor beta chain sequence and its context. Looked up from germline, CDR1 is SGHVS and CDR2 is FQNEAQ. The CDR3 runs 18 residues. V was cut by 1 base and J by 3 bases, with 20 bases left in between. These data belong to a study of control samples from healthy donors and cancer patients. Produced via immunoSEQ multiplex PCR; TCRdb's table is partial and in-frame only. Of tens of thousands of clones listed, approximately 84% are singletons. J is TRBJ2-3 and V is TRBV7-8, with D tentatively TRBD1 (6 bases). The sequencing input was PBMCs. The TCR comes from an older man with lung cancer. CDR3 in DNA: TGTGCCAGCAGCTTAGACCTGCTGGGGGCGGTCAGTACAGATACGCAGTATTTT. The encoded protein is CASSLDLLGAVSTDTQYF. Looking up the rest from reference TRBV7-8 and TRBJ2-3 gives the full variable domain: GAGVSQSPRYKVAKRGQDVALRCDPISGHVSLFWYQQALGQGPEFLTYFQNEAQLDKSGLPSDRFFAERPEGSVSTLKIQRTQQEDSAVYLCASSLDLLGAVSTDTQYFGPGTRLTVL.